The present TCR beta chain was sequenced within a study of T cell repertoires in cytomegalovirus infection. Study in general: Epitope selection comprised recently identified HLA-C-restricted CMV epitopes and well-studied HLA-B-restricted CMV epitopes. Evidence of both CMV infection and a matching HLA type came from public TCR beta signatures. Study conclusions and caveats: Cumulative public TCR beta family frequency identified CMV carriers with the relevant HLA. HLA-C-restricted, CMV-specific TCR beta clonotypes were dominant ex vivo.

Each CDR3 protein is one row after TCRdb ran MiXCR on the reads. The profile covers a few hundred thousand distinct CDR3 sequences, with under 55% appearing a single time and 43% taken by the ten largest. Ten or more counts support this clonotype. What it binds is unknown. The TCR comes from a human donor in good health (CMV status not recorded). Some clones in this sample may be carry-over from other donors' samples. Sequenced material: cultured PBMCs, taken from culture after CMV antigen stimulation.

CDR3 residues: CASKGPRTTDTQYF. CDR3 nucleotides: TGTGCCAGCAAGGGCCCTAGAACCACAGATACGCAGTATTTT. The chain recombines TRBV7-2 with TRBJ2-3; D unresolved. The V gene lost 7 bases and the J gene lost 2 bases, with 13 bases spanning the gap. CDR1 and CDR2 (germline): SGHTA, FQGNSA. The CDR3 covers 14 residues.